This T cell receptor beta chain came from a study of blood T cell repertoires in COVID-19 (dated by TCRdb to the early 2020s). Looking at the study overall: Collaborator samples came from the United States, Italy and Spain and covered acute and convalescent phases of COVID-19. The prospective study material was composed of cDNA or gDNA derived from T cells, B-cell-depleted T cells, or PBMCs. Subjects who had been exposed to COVID-19, were actively infected with it, or had recovered from it provided the deeply sampled blood TCRbeta repertoires that made up the dataset. The repertoires were released in a freely available public database meant as a resource for research on the immune response to SARS-CoV-2. The samples were drawn from the first 160 participants of the ongoing ImmuneRACE study and from about 1,200 subjects provided by 6 global collaborators. A de-identified subject ID, COVID-19 status, age in years and sex were almost always included in the sample metadata. Where available, HLA class I and class II types were obtained from metadata supplied by the sample provider rather than from assay-based typing. Here is what the overall study found, with its caveats: How much clinical and demographic metadata was included differed by source and by participant, and the metadata was provided uncurated.

TCRbeta CDR3 regions were amplified from genomic DNA using the immunoSEQ Assay, a bias-controlled multiplex PCR. The original methods were these. Nucleated cell counts per sample were estimated from amplification of reference gene primers within the assay. Sequence reads were collapsed and filtered to measure the absolute abundance of every unique TCRbeta CDR3 rearrangement. Productive Simpson clonality was computed per sample as the square root of Simpson's diversity index over productive rearrangements. The clones in this table, taken by TCRdb from immuneACCESS, are in-frame only. Not every clone is retained; where verified, under half of the shortfall comes from an unresolved V gene, and the cause of the rest is unknown. V and J calls and clone size come straight from that table; D and trimming were deduced from the DNA. In this sample the table shows roughly 74,000 clones, about 91% of which occur a single time. 1.9% of the sample goes to the ten largest clones.

The collaborating institutions used their own protocols to collect whole blood in K2EDTA tubes. For TCRbeta analysis, collaborators shipped samples as frozen whole blood, isolated PBMCs, or DNA extracted from either of those sample types. From the cysteine through the phenylalanine, the CDR3 covers 16 amino acids. Only the CDR3 DNA is retained, 48 bases long and in frame from the first base. Based on the germline V gene (reference sequence), the CDR1 and CDR2 sequences are PRHDT and FYEKMQ. V is trimmed back by 5 bases and J by 4 bases, and the junction contains 12 bases that no gene match accounts for. On this clone itself: It has no known antigen specificity. No much larger clonotype is one base removed from it; base qualities were not supplied.

The TCR comes from a woman older than 75 with active or convalescent COVID-19. The sample consisted of peripheral blood. The rearranged chain carries TRBV13 and TRBJ1-1, and 8 bases in between align with TRBD1. For the CDR3, the sequence is CASSVDLSQGGTEAFF. Here is the DNA: TGTGCCAGCAGCGTCGATCTGTCACAGGGGGGCACTGAAGCTTTCTTT.